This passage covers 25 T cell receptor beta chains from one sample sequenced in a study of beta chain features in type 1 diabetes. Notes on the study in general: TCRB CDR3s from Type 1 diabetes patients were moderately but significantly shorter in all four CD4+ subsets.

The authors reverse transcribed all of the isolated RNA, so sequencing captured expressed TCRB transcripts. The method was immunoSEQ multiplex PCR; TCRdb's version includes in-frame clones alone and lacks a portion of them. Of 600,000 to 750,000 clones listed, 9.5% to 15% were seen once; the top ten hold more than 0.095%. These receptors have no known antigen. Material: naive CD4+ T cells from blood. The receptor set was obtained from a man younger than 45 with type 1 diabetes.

CDR3 DNA sequence: TGCGCCAGCAGCTCCCCGGCAGATTCGGGCTACACCTTC. It encodes CASSSPADSGYTF. This sequence joins TRBV5-1 and TRBJ1-2; D not resolved. The CDR3 is 13 residues long. The germline gives CDR1 SGHRS, CDR2 YFSETQ. Trimming cost V 3 bases and J 8 bases, with 14 bases left between them.

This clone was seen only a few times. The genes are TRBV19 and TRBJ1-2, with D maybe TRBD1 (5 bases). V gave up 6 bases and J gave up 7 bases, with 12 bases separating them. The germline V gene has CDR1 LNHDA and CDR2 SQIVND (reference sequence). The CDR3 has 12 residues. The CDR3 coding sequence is TGTGCCAGTAGCCCTGACAGTTCTGGCTACACCTTC. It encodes CASSPDSSGYTF. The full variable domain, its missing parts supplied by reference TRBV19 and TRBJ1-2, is DGGITQSPKYLFRKEGQNVTLSCEQNLNHDAMYWYRQDPGQGLRLIYYSQIVNDFQKGDIAEGYSVSREKKESFPLTVTSAQKNPTAFYLCASSPDSSGYTFGSGTRLTVV.

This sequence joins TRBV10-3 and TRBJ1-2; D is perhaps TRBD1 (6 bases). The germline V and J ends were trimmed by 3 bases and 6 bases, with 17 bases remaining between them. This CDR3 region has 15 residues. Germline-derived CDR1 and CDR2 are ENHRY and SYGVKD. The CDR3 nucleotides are TGTGCCATCAGTGAAAGAATGTGGCAGGGGAATGGCTACACCTTC. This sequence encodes CAISERMWQGNGYTF.

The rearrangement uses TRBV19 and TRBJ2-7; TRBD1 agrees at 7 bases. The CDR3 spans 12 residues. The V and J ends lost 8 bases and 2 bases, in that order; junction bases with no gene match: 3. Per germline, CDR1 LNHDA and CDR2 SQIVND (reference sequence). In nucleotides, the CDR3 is TGTGCCAGTGGGGACAGAACCTACGAGCAGTACTTC. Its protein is CASGDRTYEQYF. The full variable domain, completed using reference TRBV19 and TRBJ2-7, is DGGITQSPKYLFRKEGQNVTLSCEQNLNHDAMYWYRQDPGQGLRLIYYSQIVNDFQKGDIAEGYSVSREKKESFPLTVTSAQKNPTAFYLCASGDRTYEQYFGPGTRLTVT.

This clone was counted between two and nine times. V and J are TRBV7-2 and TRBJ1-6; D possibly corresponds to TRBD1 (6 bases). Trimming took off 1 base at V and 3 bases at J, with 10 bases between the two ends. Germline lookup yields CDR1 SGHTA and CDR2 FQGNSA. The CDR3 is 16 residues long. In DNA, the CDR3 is TGTGCCAGCAGCTTAGAAGGACAGAGCTATAATTCACCCCTCCACTTT. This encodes CASSLEGQSYNSPLHF.

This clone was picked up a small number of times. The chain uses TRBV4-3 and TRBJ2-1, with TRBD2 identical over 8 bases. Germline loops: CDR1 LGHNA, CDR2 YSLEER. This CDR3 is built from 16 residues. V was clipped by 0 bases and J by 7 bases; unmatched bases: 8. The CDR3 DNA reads TGCGCCAGCAGCCAAGATGCGGCGGGGGGCCTGAATGAGCAGTTCTTC. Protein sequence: CASSQDAAGGLNEQFF.

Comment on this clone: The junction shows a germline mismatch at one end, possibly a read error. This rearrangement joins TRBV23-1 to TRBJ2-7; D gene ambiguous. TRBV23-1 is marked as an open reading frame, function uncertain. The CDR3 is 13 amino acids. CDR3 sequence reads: CASSQSISPRIHF. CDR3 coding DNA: TGCGCCAGCAGTCAATCGATTTCCCCTAGAATCCACTTC.

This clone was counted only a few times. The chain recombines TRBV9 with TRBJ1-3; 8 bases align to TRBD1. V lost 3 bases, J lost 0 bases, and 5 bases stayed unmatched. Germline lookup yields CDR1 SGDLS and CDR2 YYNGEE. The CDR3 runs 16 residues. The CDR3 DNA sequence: TGTGCCAGCAGCGCTAGGACAGGGCTCTCTGGAAACACCATATATTTT. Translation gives CASSARTGLSGNTIYF.

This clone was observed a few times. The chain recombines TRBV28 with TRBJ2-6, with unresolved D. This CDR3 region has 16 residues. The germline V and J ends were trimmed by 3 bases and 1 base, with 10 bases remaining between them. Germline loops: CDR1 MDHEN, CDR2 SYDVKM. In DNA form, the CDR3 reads TGTGCCAGCAGTTTCGGCGCCCCGTCTGGGGCCAACGTCCTGACTTTC. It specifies CASSFGAPSGANVLTF.

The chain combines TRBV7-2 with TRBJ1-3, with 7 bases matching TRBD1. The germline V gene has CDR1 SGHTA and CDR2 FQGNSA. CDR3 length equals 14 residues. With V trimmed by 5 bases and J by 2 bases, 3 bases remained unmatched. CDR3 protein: CASSPGTAGNTIYF. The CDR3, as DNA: TGTGCCAGCAGCCCCGGGACAGCTGGAAACACCATATATTTT.

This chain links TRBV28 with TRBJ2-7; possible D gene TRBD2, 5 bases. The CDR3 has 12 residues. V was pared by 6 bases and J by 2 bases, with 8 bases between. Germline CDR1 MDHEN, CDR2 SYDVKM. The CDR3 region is CASRDSTYEQYF. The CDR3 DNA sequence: TGTGCCAGCAGGGACTCAACCTACGAGCAGTACTTC.

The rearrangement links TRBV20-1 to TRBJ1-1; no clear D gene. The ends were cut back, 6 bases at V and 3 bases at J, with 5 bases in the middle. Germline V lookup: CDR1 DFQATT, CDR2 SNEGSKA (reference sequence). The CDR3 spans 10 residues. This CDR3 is CSAIHTEAFF. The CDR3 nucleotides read TGCAGTGCGATACACACTGAAGCTTTCTTT.

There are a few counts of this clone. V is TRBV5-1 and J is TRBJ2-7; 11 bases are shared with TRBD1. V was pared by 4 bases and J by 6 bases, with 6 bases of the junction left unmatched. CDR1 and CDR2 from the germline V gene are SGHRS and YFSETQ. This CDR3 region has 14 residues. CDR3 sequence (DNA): TGCGCCAGCAGCCCGGACAGGGGGCAAGGCGAGCAGTACTTC. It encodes CASSPDRGQGEQYF.

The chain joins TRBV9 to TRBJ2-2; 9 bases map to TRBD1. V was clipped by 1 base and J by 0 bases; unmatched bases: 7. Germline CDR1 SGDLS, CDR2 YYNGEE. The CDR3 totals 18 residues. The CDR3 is CASSVHRDRVANTGELFF. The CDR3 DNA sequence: TGTGCCAGCAGCGTACACCGGGACAGGGTCGCGAACACCGGGGAGCTGTTTTTT.

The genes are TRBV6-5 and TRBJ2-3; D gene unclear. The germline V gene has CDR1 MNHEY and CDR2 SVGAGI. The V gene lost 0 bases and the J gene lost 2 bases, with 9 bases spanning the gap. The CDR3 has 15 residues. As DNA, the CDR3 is TGTGCCAGCAGTTACTCGCGCAGGTCCACAGATACGCAGTATTTT. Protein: CASSYSRRSTDTQYF.

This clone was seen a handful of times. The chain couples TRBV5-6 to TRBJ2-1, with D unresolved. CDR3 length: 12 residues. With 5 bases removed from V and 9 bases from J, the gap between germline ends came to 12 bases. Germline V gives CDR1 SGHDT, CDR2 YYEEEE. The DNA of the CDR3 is TGTGCCAGCAGGCTCCTGTCCGGTGAGCAGTTCTTC. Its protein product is CASRLLSGEQFF.

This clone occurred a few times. CDR3 sequence reads: CAISGEGHSTDTQYF. DNA for the CDR3: TGTGCCATCAGTGGGGAAGGCCATAGCACAGATACGCAGTATTTT. The chain employs TRBV10-3 and TRBJ2-3; D uncertain. Looked up from germline, CDR1 is ENHRY and CDR2 is SYGVKD. Between the trimmed V and J ends, which lost 4 bases and 0 bases, there was a span of 11 bases. The CDR3 runs to 15 residues.

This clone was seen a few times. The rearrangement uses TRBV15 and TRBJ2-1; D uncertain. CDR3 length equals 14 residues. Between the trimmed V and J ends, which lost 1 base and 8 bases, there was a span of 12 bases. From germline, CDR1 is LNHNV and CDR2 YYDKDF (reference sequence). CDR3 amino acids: CATSRGSVGYEQFF. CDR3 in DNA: TGTGCCACCAGCAGAGGATCCGTGGGATATGAGCAGTTCTTC.

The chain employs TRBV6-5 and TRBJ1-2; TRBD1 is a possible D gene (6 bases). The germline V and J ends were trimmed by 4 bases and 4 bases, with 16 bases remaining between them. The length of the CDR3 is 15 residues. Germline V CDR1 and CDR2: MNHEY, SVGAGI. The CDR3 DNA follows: TGTGCCAGCAGTTCCGGACAGAGGGTTAGCTATGGCTACACCTTC. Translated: CASSSGQRVSYGYTF.

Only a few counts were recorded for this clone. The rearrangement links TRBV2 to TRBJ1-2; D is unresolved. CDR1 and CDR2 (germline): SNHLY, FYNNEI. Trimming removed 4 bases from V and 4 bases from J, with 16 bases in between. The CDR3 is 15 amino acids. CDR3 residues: CASSVYLLAIYGYTF. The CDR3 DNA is TGTGCCAGCAGTGTGTATCTTTTGGCTATCTATGGCTACACCTTC.

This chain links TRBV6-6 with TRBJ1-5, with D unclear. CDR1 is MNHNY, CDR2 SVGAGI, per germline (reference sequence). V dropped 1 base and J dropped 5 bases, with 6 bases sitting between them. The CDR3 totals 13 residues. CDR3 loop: CASSYFGDQPQHF. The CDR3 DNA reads TGTGCCAGCAGTTACTTCGGGGATCAGCCCCAGCATTTT.

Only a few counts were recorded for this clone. CDR3 sequence reads: CASGGRGREQYF. The CDR3 DNA sequence: TGTGCCAGTGGTGGTCGGGGTCGCGAGCAGTACTTC. This chain joins TRBV11-1 and TRBJ2-7; TRBD2 might be the D (5 bases). Per the germline V gene, CDR1 is SGHAT and CDR2 is FQDESV (reference sequence). The CDR3 loop spans 12 amino acids. The ends were cut back, 9 bases at V and 6 bases at J, with 15 bases in the middle.

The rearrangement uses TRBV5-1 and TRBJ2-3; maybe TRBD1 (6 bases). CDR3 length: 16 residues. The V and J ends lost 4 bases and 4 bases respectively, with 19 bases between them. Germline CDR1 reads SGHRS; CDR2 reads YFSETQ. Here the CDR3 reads CASSELRGALADTQYF. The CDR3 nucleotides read TGCGCCAGCAGCGAACTCAGGGGAGCTCTTGCAGATACGCAGTATTTT.

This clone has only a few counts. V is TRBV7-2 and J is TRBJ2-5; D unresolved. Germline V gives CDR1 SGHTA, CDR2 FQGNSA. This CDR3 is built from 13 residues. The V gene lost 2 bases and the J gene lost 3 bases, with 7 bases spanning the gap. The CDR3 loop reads CASSLIREETQYF. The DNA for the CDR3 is TGTGCCAGCAGCTTAATACGAGAAGAGACCCAGTACTTC.

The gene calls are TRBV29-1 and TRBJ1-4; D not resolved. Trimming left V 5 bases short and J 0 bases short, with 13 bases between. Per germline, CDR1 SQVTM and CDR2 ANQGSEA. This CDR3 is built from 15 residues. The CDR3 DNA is TGCAGCGTTAGGAGCAGGTCCTCAACTAATGAAAAACTGTTTTTT. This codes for CSVRSRSSTNEKLFF.